Shown below are 27 T cell receptor beta chains from a single sample sequenced in a study of cytomegalovirus exposure and HLA in healthy donors. Researchers ran the PCR with 60 Vbeta and 13 Jbeta primers. Some clones are missing from TCRdb's copy, which holds only in-frame ones; the method was immunoSEQ multiplex PCR. The sample lists 100,000 to 150,000 clones, over 80% occurring once. The sequencing input was PBMCs. These receptors all come from a man aged 18 to 29 in good health and CMV-seropositive.

The genes are TRBV27 and TRBJ2-1; 11 bases are a match to TRBD1. The ends lost 6 bases at V and 8 bases at J; junction bases unmatched: 9. This CDR3 has 15 amino acids. Germline lookup yields CDR1 MNHEY and CDR2 SMNVEV (reference sequence). Written as DNA, the CDR3 is TGTGCCAGCAGGCAGGGACAGGGGGGACCGGATGAGCAGTTCTTC. Its translation is CASRQGQGGPDEQFF.

CDR3 residues: CASGGQGKGFNQPQHF. The CDR3 DNA sequence: TGTGCCAGCGGAGGACAGGGTAAAGGGTTCAATCAGCCCCAGCATTTT. The V gene is TRBV6-6, the J gene TRBJ1-5, with 8 bases lining up with TRBD1. Germline V lookup: CDR1 MNHNY, CDR2 SVGAGI (reference sequence). V dropped 8 bases and J dropped 3; count of bases not matched to a gene: 12. The CDR3 runs 16 residues.

The J gene is TRBJ2-1, the V gene TRBV4-1, with 9 bases that match TRBD2. The CDR3 is 16 amino acids. The ends lost 1 base at V and 4 bases at J; junction bases unmatched: 5. The V gene's germline CDR1 is MGHRA and CDR2 YSYEKL. CDR3 bases: TGCGCCAGCAGCCAAGGTCGGCGGGGGGGTTACAATGAGCAGTTCTTC. It yields the protein CASSQGRRGGYNEQFF.

V is TRBV6-6 and J is TRBJ1-1; D gene uncertain. V was clipped by 2 bases and J by 1 base, with 8 bases between them. This CDR3 contains 14 residues. In germline, CDR1 is MNHNY, CDR2 SVGAGI (reference sequence). The CDR3 sequence: CASSYLSGNTEAFF. The CDR3 DNA reads as TGTGCCAGCAGTTACCTTTCGGGGAACACTGAAGCTTTCTTT.

In this sample, this clone turned up once. The chain couples TRBV28 to TRBJ2-7, with a weak D call TRBD1 (5 bases). There are 12 residues in the CDR3. Germline V gives CDR1 MDHEN, CDR2 SYDVKM. Trimming shortened V by 7 bases and J by 6 bases, and 13 bases separated the two germline ends. The CDR3 loop reads CASTTAGLEQYF. The CDR3 DNA reads as TGTGCCAGCACCACTGCAGGGCTCGAGCAGTACTTC.

CDR3 protein: CASSPTPYQETQYF. Written as DNA, the CDR3 is TGTGCCAGCAGCCCCACACCCTACCAAGAGACCCAGTACTTC. The chain combines TRBV9 with TRBJ2-5; no firm D call. The germline V gene encodes CDR1 SGDLS and CDR2 YYNGEE. Trimming removed 4 bases at V and 0 bases at J, with 10 bases between. The CDR3 is made up of 14 amino acids.

There are a few counts of this clone. This chain uses TRBV28 with TRBJ1-4; D not certain. This CDR3 is 15 amino acids long. Per germline, CDR1 MDHEN and CDR2 SYDVKM. V dropped 4 bases and J dropped 2 bases, with 11 bases sitting between them. CDR3 amino acids: CASSSPSGTNEKLFF. CDR3 DNA: TGTGCCAGCAGTTCCCCATCCGGGACTAATGAAAAACTGTTTTTT.

Here the CDR3 reads CASELSGGNYEQYF. CDR3 nucleotides: TGTGCCAGTGAGCTTAGCGGGGGGAACTACGAGCAGTACTTC. The chain is built from TRBV6-1 and TRBJ2-7; the match to TRBD2 covers 10 bases. This CDR3 has 14 residues. Germline V gives CDR1 MNHNS, CDR2 SASEGT. J was trimmed by 3 bases and V by 9 bases; bases with no gene match: 8.

This clone was seen only once. The chain couples TRBV6-6 to TRBJ1-1; D ambiguous. The V gene lost 3 bases and the J gene lost 4 bases, with 12 bases spanning the gap. The germline CDR1 and CDR2 sequences are MNHNY and SVGAGI (reference sequence). CDR3 size: 14 residues. CDR3 protein: CASSYLSSGTEAFF. For the CDR3, the DNA is TGTGCCAGCAGTTATTTAAGTTCCGGCACTGAAGCTTTCTTT.

CDR3 region: CASSPGQGYSSGNTIYF. DNA for the CDR3: TGTGCCAGCTCACCGGGACAGGGGTATAGCTCTGGAAACACCATATATTTT. The chain uses TRBV18 and TRBJ1-3; 10 positions agree with TRBD1. CDR1 KGHSH and CDR2 LQKENI come from the germline V gene. Trimming removed 3 bases from V and 0 bases from J; junction bases left unmatched: 5. The length of the CDR3 is 17 residues. The whole variable domain, filled in from reference TRBV18 and TRBJ1-3, reads NAGVMQNPRHLVRRRGQEARLRCSPMKGHSHVYWYRQLPEEGLKFMVYLQKENIIDESGMPKERFSAEFPKEGPSILRIQQVVRGDSAAYFCASSPGQGYSSGNTIYFGEGSWLTVV.

V and J are TRBV19 and TRBJ1-5; TRBD1 might be the D (5 bases). V lost 5 bases and J 2 bases, leaving 10 bases between the germline ends. CDR3 length: 14 residues. Germline-derived CDR1 and CDR2 are LNHDA and SQIVND (reference sequence). CDR3 sequence reads: CASSQGSGNQPQHF. The CDR3, as DNA: TGTGCCAGTAGTCAGGGCTCGGGCAATCAGCCCCAGCATTTT.

This clone was seen only once. The gene calls are TRBV27 and TRBJ2-7, with 12 bases identical to TRBD2. V trimming: 7 bases; J trimming: 6 bases; junction bases outside the gene matches: 7. Germline-derived CDR1 and CDR2 are MNHEY and SMNVEV (reference sequence). The CDR3 runs 14 residues. The CDR3: CASTETSGGGEQYF. CDR3 DNA: TGTGCCAGCACCGAGACTAGCGGGGGCGGCGAGCAGTACTTC.

V gene TRBV6-1 combines with J gene TRBJ1-3; D gene ambiguous. This CDR3 spans 16 amino acids. The germline V gene has CDR1 MNHNS and CDR2 SASEGT. Trimming removed 4 bases from V and 4 bases from J, with 17 bases in between. In DNA form, the CDR3 reads TGTGCCAGCAGTGGATTGCGAGGGTTGTCCGGAAACACCATATATTTT. It is translated as CASSGLRGLSGNTIYF.

This clone was found once. The chain is built from TRBV15 and TRBJ1-2; the match to TRBD1 covers 7 bases. The germline CDR1 and CDR2 sequences are LNHNV and YYDKDF (reference sequence). CDR3 length equals 16 residues. V shed 5 bases and J 8 bases; nucleotides not matched to a gene: 17. Here the CDR3 reads CATSPPGPGLGGGYTF. CDR3 sequence (DNA): TGTGCCACCAGCCCTCCCGGGCCGGGGTTAGGGGGCGGCTACACCTTC. Drawing the rest from reference TRBV15 and TRBJ1-2, the complete variable domain is DAMVIQNPRYQVTQFGKPVTLSCSQTLNHNVMYWYQQKSSQAPKLLFHYYDKDFNNEADTPDNFQSRRPNTSFCFLDIRSPGLGDTAMYLCATSPPGPGLGGGYTFGSGTRLTVV.

This sequence joins TRBV27 and TRBJ2-7, with 9 bases aligning to TRBD1. Germline V gives CDR1 MNHEY, CDR2 SMNVEV (reference sequence). Losses at the gene ends were 5 bases for V and 6 bases for J; bases not matched to a gene: 5. The CDR3 runs to 13 residues. CDR3 nucleotide sequence: TGTGCCAGCAGTACCACGACAGGGGGCGAGCAGTACTTC. Its protein is CASSTTTGGEQYF.

This clone was observed a few times. The chain is built from TRBV6-1 and TRBJ1-2; D uncertain. This CDR3 spans 13 amino acids. V lost 7 bases to trimming and J lost 2 bases, with 11 bases between them. Germline assignment: CDR1 MNHNS and CDR2 SASEGT. The CDR3 DNA follows: TGTGCCAGCACCCTTCCGGGGAACTATGGCTACACCTTC. Amino acids: CASTLPGNYGYTF.

The rearrangement uses TRBV2 and TRBJ2-1; weak D call: TRBD1 (5 bases). The ends were cut back, 7 bases at V and 0 bases at J, with 16 bases in the middle. Germline CDR1 SNHLY, CDR2 FYNNEI. This CDR3 has 16 residues. CDR3 DNA: TGTGCCAGCACCCAAACAGGAGTAAGCTCCTACAATGAGCAGTTCTTC. Residues: CASTQTGVSSYNEQFF.

V gene TRBV7-7 combines with J gene TRBJ2-2; 10 positions agree with TRBD2. The ends lost 5 bases at V and 4 bases at J; junction bases unmatched: 10. This CDR3 is built from 17 residues. The V gene's germline CDR1 is SSHAT and CDR2 FNYEAQ (reference sequence). The CDR3 DNA reads TGTGCCAGCAGCCCGACTAGCGGGCCCGGCGGCACCGGGGAGCTGTTTTTT. Residues: CASSPTSGPGGTGELFF.

The chain uses TRBV7-9 and TRBJ1-2; 9 bases match TRBD1. The CDR3 extends over 14 amino acids. Germline V lookup: CDR1 SEHNR, CDR2 FQNEAQ (reference sequence). After removal of 0 bases from V and 10 bases from J, the junction contained 6 bases not matched to a gene. CDR3 DNA: TGTGCCAGCAGCTTAGCGGGACAGGGTAGCAACTACACCTTC. It encodes CASSLAGQGSNYTF.

The chain couples TRBV6-1 to TRBJ2-7, with 9 bases fitting TRBD2. The CDR3 loop spans 17 amino acids. Germline V gene sequence: CDR1 MNHNS, CDR2 SASEGT. After removal of 1 base from V and 0 bases from J, the junction contained 7 bases not matched to a gene. CDR3 bases: TGTGCCAGCAGTGAAGGGTTTAGCGGGGGATACTCCTACGAGCAGTACTTC. Its protein is CASSEGFSGGYSYEQYF.

The rearrangement joins TRBV7-2 to TRBJ2-3, with 8 bases that match TRBD2. J lost 4 bases, V lost 5 bases, and 2 bases had no gene match. The germline V gene has CDR1 SGHTA and CDR2 FQGNSA. The length of the CDR3 is 13 residues. The CDR3 reads CASSLTSADTQYF. Here the CDR3 DNA reads TGTGCCAGCAGCCTGACTAGCGCAGATACGCAGTATTTT.

The chain is built from TRBV4-1 and TRBJ1-4; no definite D call. With 2 bases removed from V and 7 bases from J, the gap between germline ends came to 11 bases. Germline-derived CDR1 and CDR2 are MGHRA and YSYEKL. The CDR3 covers 14 residues. CDR3 in DNA: TGCGCCAGCAGCCAATCGGGGTTGAGTGAAAAACTGTTTTTT. It encodes CASSQSGLSEKLFF.

J is TRBJ1-1 and V is TRBV13; D gene unclear. V was pared by 0 bases and J by 10 bases, with 15 bases between. Germline CDR1 is PRHDT and CDR2 is FYEKMQ (reference sequence). This CDR3 has 14 residues. The CDR3 coding sequence is TGTGCCAGCAGCTTAGGCCTTGGCGAGGGAAGAGCTTTCTTT. It specifies CASSLGLGEGRAFF.

The chain employs TRBV9 and TRBJ1-2; D is possibly TRBD1 (5 bases). From germline, CDR1 is SGDLS and CDR2 YYNGEE. Trimming left V 2 bases short and J 7 bases short, with 12 bases between. The CDR3 has 13 amino acids. The CDR3 DNA reads TGTGCCAGCAGCGTGTCTCAGGGAGGTGGCTACACCTTC. Protein sequence: CASSVSQGGGYTF.

CDR3 residues: CASSNLSSGVQPQHF. As DNA, the CDR3 is TGTGCCAGTAGTAACCTTTCCTCGGGGGTACAGCCCCAGCATTTT. This sequence joins TRBV19 and TRBJ1-5, with D tentatively TRBD1 (5 bases). This CDR3 is 15 amino acids long. The germline V gene has CDR1 LNHDA and CDR2 SQIVND (reference sequence). Between the trimmed V and J ends, which lost 4 bases and 7 bases, there was a span of 17 bases.

The rearrangement uses TRBV19 and TRBJ1-3; weak D call: TRBD1 (6 bases). The V end was cut by 5 bases, the J end by 4 bases, with 9 bases between. Germline V gene sequence: CDR1 LNHDA, CDR2 SQIVND (reference sequence). The CDR3 is 13 residues long. As DNA, the CDR3 is TGTGCCAGTAGTCCCACAGGGGGAAACACCATATATTTT. Protein sequence: CASSPTGGNTIYF.

The chain uses TRBV30 and TRBJ2-5; TRBD1 aligns across 10 bases. The end of the DNA aligns better with TRBJ2-7, so the J call may be wrong. Germline CDR1 reads GTSNPN; CDR2 reads SVGIG (reference sequence). The CDR3 is 14 amino acids. This chain's CDR3 is CAWAAGQGYYEQYF. The CDR3 DNA sequence: TGTGCCTGGGCCGCGGGACAGGGGTACTACGAGCAGTACTTC.